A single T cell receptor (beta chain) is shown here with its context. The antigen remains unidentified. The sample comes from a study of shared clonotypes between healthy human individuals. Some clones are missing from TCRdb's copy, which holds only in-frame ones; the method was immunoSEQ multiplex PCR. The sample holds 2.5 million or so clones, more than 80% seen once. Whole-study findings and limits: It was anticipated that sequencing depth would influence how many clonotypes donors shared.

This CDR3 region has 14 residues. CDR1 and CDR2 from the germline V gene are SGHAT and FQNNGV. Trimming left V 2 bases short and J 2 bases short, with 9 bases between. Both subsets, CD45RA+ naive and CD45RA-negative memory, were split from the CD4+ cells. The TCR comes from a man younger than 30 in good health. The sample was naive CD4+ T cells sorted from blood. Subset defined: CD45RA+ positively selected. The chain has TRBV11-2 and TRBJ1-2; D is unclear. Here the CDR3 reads CASSLQGENYGYTF. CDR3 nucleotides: TGTGCCAGCAGCTTACAAGGAGAGAACTATGGCTACACCTTC.